This T cell receptor beta chain was obtained from a study of beta chain features in type 1 diabetes. Study context: Cell yields, age and gender were similar between patients and healthy donors. Broader study findings: A moderate, significant TCRB CDR3 shortening appeared in type 1 diabetes across four CD4+ subsets.

The authors reverse transcribed all of the isolated RNA, so sequencing captured expressed TCRB transcripts. The data were produced by immunoSEQ multiplex PCR, yet TCRdb's version contains in-frame clones alone and is incomplete. The table shows about 16,000 clones, with under 80% occurring only once. The CDR3 is 16 amino acids. About this clone: Its antigen is as yet unknown.

Sequencing was carried out using stem cell memory CD4+ T cells from blood. The rearrangement uses TRBV21-1 and TRBJ2-3; the table calls TRBD2, which could not be checked here. TRBV21-1 is a listed pseudogene. The receptor was isolated from a young man with type 1 diabetes. This chain's CDR3 is CASSKDGGGGTDTQYF. The CDR3 DNA follows: TGTGCCAGCAGCAAAGATGGGGGGGGCGGCACAGATACGCAGTATTTT.